Presented here are 12 T cell receptor beta chains from one specimen sequenced in a study of Graves' ophthalmopathy and Graves' hyperthyroidism listed by TCRdb under 2018. TCRdb names Illumina HiSeq 2000 as the instrument used. For repertoire sequencing, TCR beta CDR3 regions were amplified from RNA transcripts. A first-round RT-PCR used HTBI primers with the Qiagen OneStep RT-PCR kit, followed by a second-round multiplex PCR, size selection and purification. TCRdb reran the public reads through fastp at Q25 and MiXCR, keeping productive beta chains. Duplicate CDR3 protein sequences are folded into a single record with the most common DNA and genes. Counted in this sample were hundreds of thousands of distinct CDR3 sequences; around a fifth of them appeared once. Clones ranked in the top ten supply 7.1% of the sample. Sequenced: peripheral blood. The receptor source for this set is a woman aged 18-30 years with stable Graves' hyperthyroidism. Some clones in this sample may be carry-over from other donors' samples. Donor details come from another sample of the same person, matched by shared clones.

The chain recombines TRBV6-1 with TRBJ1-2; TRBD1 matches 9 bases. Germline trimming cut 3 bases from V and 7 bases from J; bases unmatched to any gene: 3. The CDR3 is 13 amino acids. CDR1 and CDR2 from the germline V gene are MNHNS and SASEGT. CDR3 region: CASSELTGGGYTF. CDR3 coding DNA: TGTGCCAGCAGTGAGTTGACAGGGGGTGGCTACACCTTC.

The gene calls are TRBV28 and TRBJ2-7; D remains unclear. Germline assignment: CDR1 MDHEN and CDR2 SYDVKM. The CDR3 contains 12 residues. V was shortened by 6 bases and J by 2 bases, with 8 bases between the two germline ends. Here the CDR3 reads CASSRLTYEQYF. The DNA of the CDR3 is TGTGCCAGCAGCCGACTTACCTACGAGCAGTACTTC.

This clonotype appeared many times. V is TRBV6-1 and J is TRBJ1-2; D is unresolved. The CDR3 has 13 residues. V shed 3 bases and J shed 4 bases, with 9 bases lying between them. Germline V gene lookup returns CDR1 MNHNS and CDR2 SASEGT. Here the CDR3 DNA reads TGTGCCAGCAGTGATGATTTGTTCTATGGCTACACCTTC. Translation: CASSDDLFYGYTF.

In its sample, this clonotype was seen many times. The CDR3 region has the DNA TGTGCCAGCAGCGAACAGGGTTTCTCTGGGGCCAACGTCCTGACTTTC. This gives the protein CASSEQGFSGANVLTF. J is TRBJ2-6 and V is TRBV13, with D tentatively TRBD1 (6 bases). The germline V gene encodes CDR1 PRHDT and CDR2 FYEKMQ (reference sequence). CDR3 length: 16 residues. Trimming left V 5 bases short and J 0 bases short, with 11 bases between.

The V call is TRBV18, the J call TRBJ1-5; TRBD1 is a possible D gene (5 bases). V was shortened by 3 bases and J by 7 bases, with 13 bases between the two germline ends. Germline CDR1 and CDR2: KGHSH and LQKENI. The CDR3 length is 14 residues. The DNA of the CDR3 is TGTGCCAGCTCACCCCTGGGACTGGGACAGCCCCAGCATTTT. Protein sequence: CASSPLGLGQPQHF.

With regard to this clonotype: The junction and the germline gene differ at one end; a read error may be behind it. V is TRBV6-5 and J is TRBJ1-1; 7 positions agree with TRBD1. Germline CDR1 and CDR2: MNHEY and SVGAGI. The CDR3 loop spans 14 amino acids. CDR3 region: CASSYAVGGTDAFF. In DNA form, the CDR3 reads TGTGCCAGCAGTTACGCTGTAGGGGGCACTGATGCTTTCTTT.

This clonotype has at least ten counts. The CDR3 loop reads CGGHRGVEAFF. The CDR3 region has the DNA TGTGGCGGACATCGAGGAGTTGAAGCTTTCTTT. J is TRBJ1-1 and V is TRBV2, with D tentatively TRBD1 (5 bases). The length of the CDR3 is 11 residues. In germline, CDR1 is SNHLY, CDR2 FYNNEI.

This clonotype was detected ten times or more. The chain uses TRBV29-1 and TRBJ1-1; TRBD1 matches at 7 bases. The CDR3 sequence is 17 residues long. Germline V CDR1 and CDR2: SQVTM, ANQGSEA. V shed 0 bases, J shed 3 bases, and the junction held 13 bases outside the gene matches. CDR3 region: CSVEEGAAGGWYTEAFF. The DNA of the CDR3 is TGCAGCGTTGAAGAAGGGGCGGCAGGGGGGTGGTACACTGAAGCTTTCTTT.

The chain links TRBV2 to TRBJ2-5; the match to TRBD2 covers 8 bases. V trimming: 4 bases; J trimming: 1 base; junction bases outside the gene matches: 14. Germline values: CDR1 SNHLY, CDR2 FYNNEI. CDR3 length: 18 amino acids. The CDR3 region is CASSVRPPRSGGQETQYF. CDR3 in DNA: TGTGCCAGCAGTGTCCGTCCCCCCAGGAGCGGGGGCCAAGAGACCCAGTACTTC.

In its sample, this clonotype was seen many times. The chain carries TRBV28 and TRBJ2-5; D could derive from TRBD1 or TRBD2 (6 bases each). Trimming removed 6 bases from V and 5 bases from J, with 19 bases in between. The V gene's germline CDR1 is MDHEN and CDR2 SYDVKM. The CDR3 has 15 amino acids. The CDR3 is CASRAWGAGEETQYF. CDR3 sequence (DNA): TGTGCCAGCAGGGCATGGGGGGCAGGTGAGGAGACCCAGTACTTC. The variable domain in full, completed from reference TRBV28 and TRBJ2-5, reads DVKVTQSSRYLVKRTGEKVFLECVQDMDHENMFWYRQDPGLGLRLIYFSYDVKMKEKGDIPEGYSVSREKKERFSLILESASTNQTSMYLCASRAWGAGEETQYFGPGTRLLVL.

With respect to this clonotype: A read error is possible here, since a much larger clone lies one base away. This chain joins TRBV3-1 and TRBJ2-5; tentative D call: TRBD1 (6 bases). CDR3 size: 14 residues. Germline values: CDR1 LGHDT, CDR2 YNNKEL (reference sequence). CDR3 sequence: CASSRGTNQETQCF. CDR3 nucleotides: TGTGCCAGCAGCCGGGGGACAAACCAAGAGACCCAGTGCTTC.

V gene TRBV6-5 combines with J gene TRBJ1-6, with no clear D. This CDR3 has 18 amino acids. CDR1 is MNHEY, CDR2 SVGAGI, per germline. Trimming shortened V by 0 bases and J by 0 bases, and 12 bases separated the two germline ends. The CDR3 reads CASSYSISPSSYNSPLHF. The CDR3 region has the DNA TGTGCCAGCAGTTACTCGATCAGCCCGAGCTCCTATAATTCACCCCTCCACTTT.